The 29 T cell receptor beta chains listed next were all sequenced from one sample in a study of blood T cell repertoires in COVID-19. Only in-frame clones appear in the TCRdb table, and some are missing; sequencing was by immunoSEQ multiplex PCR. In the table there are tens of thousands of clones, roughly 83% of which are singletons. Sequencing was carried out using peripheral blood. Receptors were obtained from a man aged 45 to 65 with active COVID-19.

This clone was detected a few times. CDR3 amino acids: CASSAGLAQETQYF. Written as DNA, the CDR3 is TGCGCCAGCAGCGCCGGACTAGCCCAAGAGACCCAGTACTTC. The chain couples TRBV5-1 to TRBJ2-5; 8 bases align to TRBD2. The CDR3 runs 14 residues. V gave up 4 bases and J gave up 1 base; unmatched junction bases: 3. Germline values: CDR1 SGHRS, CDR2 YFSETQ.

The rearrangement joins TRBV24-1 to TRBJ1-5, with D possibly TRBD1 on 6 matching bases. The CDR3 length is 14 residues. V was shortened by 8 bases and J by 4 bases, with 14 bases between the two germline ends. In germline, CDR1 is KGHDR, CDR2 SFDVKD. The CDR3 region has the DNA TGTGCCACCATGGCGGCAGGGGTAAATCAGCCCCAGCATTTT. Protein sequence: CATMAAGVNQPQHF.

The genes are TRBV28 and TRBJ2-3; 10 positions agree with TRBD2. Germline assignment: CDR1 MDHEN and CDR2 SYDVKM. CDR3 length: 15 residues. V shed 7 bases and J 1 base; nucleotides not matched to a gene: 5. The CDR3 here is CASTLGTSGTDTQYF. The CDR3 DNA is TGTGCCAGCACCCTCGGGACTAGCGGCACAGATACGCAGTATTTT. Using reference TRBV28 and TRBJ2-3 for the parts outside the CDR3, the full variable domain is DVKVTQSSRYLVKRTGEKVFLECVQDMDHENMFWYRQDPGLGLRLIYFSYDVKMKEKGDIPEGYSVSREKKERFSLILESASTNQTSMYLCASTLGTSGTDTQYFGPGTRLTVL.

CDR3 nucleotides: TGTGCCAGCAGCTTGAGGCCGACAGGGAACCAAGAGACCCAGTACTTC. Residues: CASSLRPTGNQETQYF. This chain uses TRBV7-6 with TRBJ2-5, with 7 bases fitting TRBD1. There are 16 residues in the CDR3. Germline V gene sequence: CDR1 SGHVS, CDR2 FNYEAQ. Germline trimming cut 3 bases from V and 0 bases from J; bases unmatched to any gene: 7.

This sequence joins TRBV4-1 and TRBJ2-5; 14 nucleotides line up with TRBD2. Germline V gene data show CDR1 as MGHRA and CDR2 as YSYEKL. The CDR3 totals 17 residues. V lost 2 bases and J lost 4; bases outside the gene matches: 6. The CDR3, as DNA: TGCGCCAGCAGCCAATACGGACTAGCGGGGGGCGGAGAGACCCAGTACTTC. Protein product: CASSQYGLAGGGETQYF.

The rearrangement uses TRBV6-6 and TRBJ2-1; a possible D gene is TRBD1 (7 bases). Germline CDR1 reads MNHNY; CDR2 reads SVGAGI (reference sequence). There are 16 residues in the CDR3. V lost 0 bases, J lost 8 bases, and 17 bases lay in between. The CDR3 loop is CASSYSGGGSKHEQFF. For the CDR3, the DNA is TGTGCCAGCAGTTACTCTGGAGGGGGCTCCAAACATGAGCAGTTCTTC.

The chain links TRBV28 to TRBJ1-1; D remains unclear. Looked up from germline, CDR1 is MDHEN and CDR2 is SYDVKM. V was pared by 2 bases and J by 11 bases, with 12 bases between. The CDR3 loop spans 12 amino acids. This CDR3 is CASSLGPVRAFF. CDR3 DNA: TGTGCCAGCAGTTTAGGTCCGGTTCGCGCTTTCTTT.

The count of this clone is one. The V call is TRBV28, the J call TRBJ2-5, with D hard to call. Germline CDR1 reads MDHEN; CDR2 reads SYDVKM. Trimming took off 6 bases at V and 1 base at J, with 12 bases between the two ends. The length of the CDR3 is 14 residues. In DNA, the CDR3 is TGTGCCAGCAGGAAAGAGTCGGGCCAAGAGACCCAGTACTTC. Residues: CASRKESGQETQYF.

This rearrangement joins TRBV6-5 to TRBJ2-3; 9 positions agree with TRBD2. The CDR3 covers 15 residues. J gave up 5 bases and V 7 bases, and 10 bases lay outside the gene matches. Germline lookup yields CDR1 MNHEY and CDR2 SVGAGI. The CDR3 region has the DNA TGTGCCAGCACGAGGCGGGGGGGCGTTTTAGATACGCAGTATTTT. The encoded protein is CASTRRGGVLDTQYF.

The chain recombines TRBV27 with TRBJ2-7, with 11 bases lining up with TRBD1. Germline assignment: CDR1 MNHEY and CDR2 SMNVEV (reference sequence). The V and J ends lost 7 bases and 7 bases, in that order; junction bases with no gene match: 15. The CDR3 loop spans 16 amino acids. Here the CDR3 reads CASKLVGTGGIGEQYF. The CDR3 DNA follows: TGTGCCAGCAAGTTGGTTGGGACAGGGGGTATCGGGGAGCAGTACTTC.

Only a few counts were recorded for this clone. J is TRBJ1-1 and V is TRBV15; TRBD1 agrees at 8 bases. V was pared by 4 bases and J by 4 bases, with 5 bases of the junction left unmatched. This CDR3 region has 14 residues. Germline values: CDR1 LNHNV, CDR2 YYDKDF (reference sequence). The DNA for the CDR3 is TGTGCCACCAGCAAAGACAGGGGCGGCACTGAAGCTTTCTTT. Its protein is CATSKDRGGTEAFF.

CDR3 in DNA: TGTGCCAGCAGCGTAACAGGCTCTGGAAACACCATATATTTT. Translation: CASSVTGSGNTIYF. This sequence joins TRBV9 and TRBJ1-3; weak D call: TRBD1 (5 bases). CDR1 and CDR2 from the germline V gene are SGDLS and YYNGEE. The V end lost 1 base, the J end lost 0 bases, and 5 bases lay between the germline ends. This CDR3 is built from 14 residues. Supplemented by reference TRBV9 and TRBJ1-3, the full variable domain reads DSGVTQTPKHLITATGQRVTLRCSPRSGDLSVYWYQQSLDQGLQFLIQYYNGEERAKGNILERFSAQQFPDLHSELNLSSLELGDSALYFCASSVTGSGNTIYFGEGSWLTVV.

This chain connects TRBV9 to TRBJ2-7; the D gene is possibly TRBD1 (6 bases). The CDR3 consists of 15 residues. Germline-derived CDR1 and CDR2 are SGDLS and YYNGEE. V shed 4 bases and J shed 2 bases, with 16 bases lying between them. CDR3 sequence: CASSPQGKQAYEQYF. As DNA, the CDR3 is TGTGCCAGCAGCCCTCAGGGGAAACAAGCCTACGAGCAGTACTTC.

The chain has TRBV19 and TRBJ1-4; TRBD1 matches at 8 bases. The germline V gene has CDR1 LNHDA and CDR2 SQIVND (reference sequence). Trimming removed 5 bases from V and 6 bases from J; junction bases left unmatched: 8. The CDR3 contains 15 residues. The CDR3 loop is CASSAGQVWDEKLFF. The CDR3 nucleotides read TGTGCCAGTAGTGCGGGACAGGTTTGGGATGAAAAACTGTTTTTT.

The chain's CDR3 is CASSVGSVGPALHF. CDR3 in DNA: TGTGCCAGCAGCGTCGGGTCGGTGGGGCCAGCCCTCCACTTT. The chain uses TRBV9 and TRBJ1-6; possibly TRBD1 for D (5 bases). V lost 2 bases and J 14 bases, leaving 17 bases between the germline ends. The V gene's germline CDR1 is SGDLS and CDR2 YYNGEE. This CDR3 comprises 14 residues.

CDR3: CASSQGGPDIAGYTF. CDR3 DNA: TGTGCCAGCAGCCAAGGGGGGCCAGACATAGCTGGCTACACCTTC. The V gene is TRBV4-2, the J gene TRBJ1-2; tentatively, D is TRBD1 (6 bases). The ends were cut back, 1 base at V and 7 bases at J, with 16 bases in the middle. This CDR3 is built from 15 residues. Looked up from germline, CDR1 is LGHNA and CDR2 is YNFKEQ.

A few counts support this clone. This chain links TRBV5-1 with TRBJ1-3; TRBD1 matches at 10 bases. The CDR3 runs 16 residues. Per the germline V gene, CDR1 is SGHRS and CDR2 is YFSETQ. V shed 0 bases, J shed 3 bases, and the junction held 3 bases outside the gene matches. As DNA, the CDR3 is TGCGCCAGCAGCTTGGGACAGGGGGCGAATGGAAACACCATATATTTT. As protein: CASSLGQGANGNTIYF.

This sequence joins TRBV6-5 and TRBJ1-1, with D unclear. With 7 bases removed from V and 8 bases from J, the gap between germline ends came to 17 bases. The CDR3 contains 13 residues. Germline V gene lookup returns CDR1 MNHEY and CDR2 SVGAGI. CDR3 nucleotide sequence: TGTGCCAGCATCGAAGTCGGTCTTCGGGAAGCTTTCTTT. Its protein is CASIEVGLREAFF.

The chain employs TRBV7-9 and TRBJ2-2; TRBD1 matches at 7 bases. The CDR3 runs 14 residues. The J segment lost 2 bases and the V segment lost 10 bases, leaving 7 bases of the junction unmatched. The germline V gene has CDR1 SEHNR and CDR2 FQNEAQ (reference sequence). The CDR3, as DNA: TGTGCCAACACGGGACAGCTAAACACCGGGGAGCTGTTTTTT. Amino acids: CANTGQLNTGELFF.

In its sample, this clone ranks as medium-sized (0.01 to 0.1%). The rearrangement links TRBV18 to TRBJ1-2; a possible D gene is TRBD1 (5 bases). The V gene lost 6 bases and the J gene lost 4 bases, with 18 bases spanning the gap. This CDR3 region has 15 residues. The germline V gene has CDR1 KGHSH and CDR2 LQKENI. The CDR3 DNA follows: TGTGCCAGCTCTTTGGAGCGGGGGGTGACCTATGGCTACACCTTC. Translated: CASSLERGVTYGYTF. The whole variable domain, remainder taken from reference TRBV18 and TRBJ1-2, is NAGVMQNPRHLVRRRGQEARLRCSPMKGHSHVYWYRQLPEEGLKFMVYLQKENIIDESGMPKERFSAEFPKEGPSILRIQQVVRGDSAAYFCASSLERGVTYGYTFGSGTRLTVV.

Note on this clone: The identical CDR3 is also encoded by other nucleotide sequences in the sample. This sequence joins TRBV9 and TRBJ1-5; the D gene is possibly TRBD1 (5 bases). The CDR3 extends over 14 amino acids. Trimming removed 3 bases from V and 0 bases from J, with 7 bases in between. Germline V gene sequence: CDR1 SGDLS, CDR2 YYNGEE. As DNA, the CDR3 is TGTGCCAGCAGCGCGACAGATAGCAATCAGCCCCAGCATTTT. Translated, it gives CASSATDSNQPQHF.

The genes are TRBV4-1 and TRBJ2-3, with D possibly matching TRBD1 (8 bases). Germline CDR1 reads MGHRA; CDR2 reads YSYEKL. Trimming took off 2 bases at V and 6 bases at J, with 21 bases between the two ends. The CDR3 is 17 amino acids. The CDR3 loop is CASSQRTGRGGLDTQYF. DNA of the CDR3: TGCGCCAGCAGCCAACGGACAGGGAGGGGTGGCCTGGATACGCAGTATTTT.

This clone has only one observation. The chain carries TRBV27 and TRBJ1-6; no clear D gene. The V end lost 3 bases, the J end lost 3 bases, and 6 bases lay between the germline ends. There are 14 residues in the CDR3. CDR1 is MNHEY, CDR2 SMNVEV, per germline (reference sequence). CDR3: CASSFSFYNSPLHF. CDR3 coding DNA: TGTGCCAGCAGTTTCAGTTTCTATAATTCACCCCTCCACTTT.

This rearrangement joins TRBV11-3 to TRBJ1-1; D remains unclear. This CDR3 has 12 residues. The V and J ends lost 5 bases and 7 bases respectively, with 11 bases between them. The germline V gene encodes CDR1 SGHNT and CDR2 YENEEA. For the CDR3, the DNA is TGTGCCAGCAGCCCTATCTCCGGTGAAGCTTTCTTT. Its translation is CASSPISGEAFF.

The genes are TRBV5-8 and TRBJ2-7; 10 bases fit TRBD1. The V gene's germline CDR1 is SGHTS and CDR2 YDEGEE. Losses at the gene ends were 10 bases for V and 5 bases for J; bases not matched to a gene: 15. This CDR3 is built from 15 residues. CDR3 sequence (DNA): TGTGCCGGCCAAGGACAGGGGGTCTCCTACAACGAGCAGTACTTC. Amino acid sequence: CAGQGQGVSYNEQYF.

The rearrangement joins TRBV10-2 to TRBJ1-4; D is unclear. The V gene's germline CDR1 is WSHSY and CDR2 SAAADI. Between the trimmed V and J ends, which lost 4 bases and 4 bases, there was a span of 7 bases. The CDR3 is 13 residues long. The CDR3 protein is CASSAQVNEKLFF. The CDR3 nucleotides are TGCGCCAGCAGTGCCCAGGTTAATGAAAAACTGTTTTTT.

The V call is TRBV7-9, the J call TRBJ1-2; 9 nucleotides agree with TRBD1. Germline lookup yields CDR1 SEHNR and CDR2 FQNEAQ (reference sequence). The CDR3 is 14 residues long. V was clipped by 0 bases and J by 5 bases; unmatched bases: 1. Here the CDR3 DNA reads TGTGCCAGCAGCTTAGCCGACAGGGGGTATGGCTACACCTTC. Amino acid sequence: CASSLADRGYGYTF.

The chain has TRBV4-1 and TRBJ2-5; no clear D gene. Trimming removed 1 base from V and 4 bases from J, with 7 bases in between. The CDR3 is 13 residues long. The V gene's germline CDR1 is MGHRA and CDR2 YSYEKL. CDR3 sequence (DNA): TGCGCCAGCAGCCAAGCTGTTTCAGAGACCCAGTACTTC. This encodes CASSQAVSETQYF.

The chain employs TRBV10-2 and TRBJ1-5; D is uncertain. Per germline, CDR1 WSHSY and CDR2 SAAADI. Trimming removed 7 bases from V and 7 bases from J, with 14 bases in between. The CDR3 totals 13 residues. The CDR3 DNA sequence: TGCGCCAGCACAATGGGTTCGGGGCAGCCCCAGCATTTT. It codes for CASTMGSGQPQHF.